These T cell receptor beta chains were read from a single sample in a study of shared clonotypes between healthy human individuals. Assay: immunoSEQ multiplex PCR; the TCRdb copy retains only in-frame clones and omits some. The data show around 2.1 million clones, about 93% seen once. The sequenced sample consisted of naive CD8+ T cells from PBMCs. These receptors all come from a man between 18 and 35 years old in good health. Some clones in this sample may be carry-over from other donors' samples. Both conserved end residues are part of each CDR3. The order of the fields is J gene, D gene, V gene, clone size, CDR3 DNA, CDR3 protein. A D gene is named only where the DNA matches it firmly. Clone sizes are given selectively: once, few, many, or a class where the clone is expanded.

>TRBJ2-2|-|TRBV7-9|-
TGTGCCAGCAGCTTAGCGCATGACAGTGCGAACACCGGGGAGCTGTTTTTT
CASSLAHDSANTGELFF
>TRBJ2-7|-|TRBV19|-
TGTGCCAGTAGTGCCTCCGGAAGGGCGGGTCACTACGAGCAGTACTTC
CASSASGRAGHYEQYF
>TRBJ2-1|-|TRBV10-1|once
TGCGCCAGCATGGACCGATCGAGCAATGAGCAGTTCTTC
CASMDRSSNEQFF
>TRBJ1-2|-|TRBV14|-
TGTGCCAGCAGCCCGTCAGGCAACTATGGCTACACCTTC
CASSPSGNYGYTF
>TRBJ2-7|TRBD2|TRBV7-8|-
TGTGCCAGCAGCACCCTGGCCAGCGGGAGGACTAACTCCTACGAGCAGTACTTC
CASSTLASGRTNSYEQYF
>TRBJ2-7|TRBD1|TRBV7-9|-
TGTGCCAGCAGATCCGGACAGGGACTCTCCTACGAGCAGTACTTC
CASRSGQGLSYEQYF
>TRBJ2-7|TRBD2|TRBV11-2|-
TGTGCCAGCAGCTTGATAGCGGGGGCCTACGAGCAGTACTTC
CASSLIAGAYEQYF
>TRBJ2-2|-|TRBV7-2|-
TGTGCCAGCAGCTTAACGGGGGACACCGGGGAGCTGTTTTTT
CASSLTGDTGELFF
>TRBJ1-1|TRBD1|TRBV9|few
TGTGCCAGCAGCGCGGGACAGGGGGCGACTGAAGCTTTCTTT
CASSAGQGATEAFF
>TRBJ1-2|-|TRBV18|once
TGTGCCAGCTCACCGGGCGGGGTTCGATATGGCTACACCTTC
CASSPGGVRYGYTF
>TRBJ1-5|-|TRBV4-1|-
TGCGCCAGCAGCCAAGATCGGGGGGGGAGCAATCAGCCCCAGCATTTT
CASSQDRGGSNQPQHF
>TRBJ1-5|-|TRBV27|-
TGTGCCAGCAGTAGTTTCGGGACTTCGAGTCGCTTGGGCAATCAGCCCCAGCATTTT
CASSSFGTSSRLGNQPQHF
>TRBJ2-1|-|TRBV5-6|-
TGTGCCAGCAGCTTGGGTCCCGGGTATGAGCAGTTCTTC
CASSLGPGYEQFF
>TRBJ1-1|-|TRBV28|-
TGTGCCAGCAGTCCGACAAGGGTCTTACTTTACACTGAAGCTTTCTTT
CASSPTRVLLYTEAFF
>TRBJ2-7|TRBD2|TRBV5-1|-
TGCGCCAGCCAGGGGACTAGCTCCTACGAGCAGTACTTC
CASQGTSSYEQYF
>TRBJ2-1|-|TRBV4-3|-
TGCGCCAGCAGCCAAGAGGGGTCTGGGGTCCGGATTTCCTACAATGAGCAGTTCTTC
CASSQEGSGVRISYNEQFF
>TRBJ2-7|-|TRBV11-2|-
TGTGCCAGCAGCCGCGGGGCAGGGTGGGACTACGAGCAGTACTTC
CASSRGAGWDYEQYF
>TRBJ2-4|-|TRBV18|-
TGTGCCAGCTCACCACCGTCTCAAGAAAACATTCAGTACTTC
CASSPPSQENIQYF
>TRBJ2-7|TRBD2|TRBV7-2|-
TGTGCCAGCAGCTTAACTAGCGGCTACGAGCAGTACTTC
CASSLTSGYEQYF
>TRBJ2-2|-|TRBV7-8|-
TGTGCCAGCAGGTCCGGGATCCTAGCGAACACCGGGGAGCTGTTTTTT
CASRSGILANTGELFF
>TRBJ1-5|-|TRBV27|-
TGTGCCAGCAGTCCGTCATGGGGGTATAGCAATCAGCCCCAGCATTTT
CASSPSWGYSNQPQHF
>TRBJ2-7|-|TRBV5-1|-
TGCGCCAGCAGCCCCTACTTGCTTAGTAGTACCTACGAGCAGTACTTC
CASSPYLLSSTYEQYF
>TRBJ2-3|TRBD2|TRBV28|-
TGTGCCAGCAGTTTAGCCTCTAGCGGGAGGGCCTTGACAGATACGCAGTATTTT
CASSLASSGRALTDTQYF
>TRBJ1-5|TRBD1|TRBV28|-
TGTGCCAGCAGCTTGGGACAGGGGTCCCAGCCCCAGCATTTT
CASSLGQGSQPQHF
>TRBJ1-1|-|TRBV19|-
TGTGCCAGTAGCCATTGGGGTCTAGCTGAAGCTTTCTTT
CASSHWGLAEAFF
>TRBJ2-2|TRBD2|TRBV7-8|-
TGTGCCAGCAGCTGGGGACTAGCGAGGACCGGGGAGCTGTTTTTT
CASSWGLARTGELFF
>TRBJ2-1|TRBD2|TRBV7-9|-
TGTGCCAGCAGCCCCAGCGGGACTAGCGGGAGAGGATTTTACAATGAGCAGTTCTTC
CASSPSGTSGRGFYNEQFF
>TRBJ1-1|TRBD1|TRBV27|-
TGTGCCAGCAGTTCACAGGGGGCGCTGGCTGAAGCTTTCTTT
CASSSQGALAEAFF
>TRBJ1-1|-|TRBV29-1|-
TGCAGCGTCCTGCGGGAGTACACTGAAGCTTTCTTT
CSVLREYTEAFF
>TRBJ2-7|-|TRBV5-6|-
TGTGCCAGCAGCCTCGGACAGATCTACGAGCAGTACTTC
CASSLGQIYEQYF
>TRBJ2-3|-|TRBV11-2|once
TGTGCCAGCAGCTCTCGAGCGGGTTTGAATGGAGATACGCAGTATTTT
CASSSRAGLNGDTQYF
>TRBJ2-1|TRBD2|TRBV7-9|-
TGTGCCAGCAGCTTTAGCGGGAGGGCCGATGAGCAGTTCTTC
CASSFSGRADEQFF
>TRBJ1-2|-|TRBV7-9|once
TGTGCCAGCAGCCCCGACTCCGGGTTCTATGGCTACACCTTC
CASSPDSGFYGYTF
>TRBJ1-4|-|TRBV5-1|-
TGCGCCAGCAGCTTAAGTACACAGGGAGGAGGCGAAAAACTGTTTTTT
CASSLSTQGGGEKLFF
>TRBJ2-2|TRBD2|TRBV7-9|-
TGTGCCAGCAGCTTAGGGACTAGCGGTAACACCGGGGAGCTGTTTTTT
CASSLGTSGNTGELFF
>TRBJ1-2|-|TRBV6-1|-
TGTGCCAGCAGTGTGGGCTCGGGCCATAACTATGGCTACACCTTC
CASSVGSGHNYGYTF
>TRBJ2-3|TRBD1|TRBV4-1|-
TGCGCCAGCAGCAAAACGGTCAGGGGGCGATCTACAGATACGCAGTATTTT
CASSKTVRGRSTDTQYF
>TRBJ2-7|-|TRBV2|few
TGTGCCAGCAGTGAAGCGTGGGGAGCGAGAGAGCAGTACTTC
CASSEAWGAREQYF
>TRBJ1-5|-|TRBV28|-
TGTGCCAGCAGTTCCTCCCCGCGGGGGCCAAATCAGCCCCAGCATTTT
CASSSSPRGPNQPQHF
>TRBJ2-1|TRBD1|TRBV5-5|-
TGTGCCAGCAGCCCAGGACAGGGAGTATTTGGTGAGCAGTTCTTC
CASSPGQGVFGEQFF
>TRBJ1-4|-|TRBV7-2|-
TGTGCCAGCAGCTCCGTCATACTTCTCCCAACTAATGAAAAACTGTTTTTT
CASSSVILLPTNEKLFF
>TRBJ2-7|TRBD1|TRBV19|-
TGTGCCAGTAGTATTGGGACAGGGGTCTCCTACGAGCAGTACTTC
CASSIGTGVSYEQYF
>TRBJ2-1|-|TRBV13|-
TGTGCCAGCAGCTTGGGACTTAACAATGAGCAGTTCTTC
CASSLGLNNEQFF
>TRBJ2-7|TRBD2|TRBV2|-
TGTGCCAGCAGTGAAGGGACTAGCGGGAGCGGTCGGATCTACGAGCAGTACTTC
CASSEGTSGSGRIYEQYF
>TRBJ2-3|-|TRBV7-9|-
TGTGCCAGCGGGCGGGACCGTGCAGATACGCAGTATTTT
CASGRDRADTQYF
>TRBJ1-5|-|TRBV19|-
TGTGCCAGTAGTATTGGGCAGGGTGGCAATCAGCCCCAGCATTTT
CASSIGQGGNQPQHF
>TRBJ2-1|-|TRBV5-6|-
TGTGCCAGCAGCTTGGGAGTCCCGTACAATGAGCAGTTCTTC
CASSLGVPYNEQFF
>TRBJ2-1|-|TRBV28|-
TGTGCCAGCGGACTTAACAATGAGCAGTTCTTC
CASGLNNEQFF
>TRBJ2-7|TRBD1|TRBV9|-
TGTGCCAGCAGCGCTGGACAGGGAGACTACGAGCAGTACTTC
CASSAGQGDYEQYF
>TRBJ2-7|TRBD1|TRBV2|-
TGTGCCAGCAGTCTAGACAGGGCGGCCTACGAGCAGTACTTC
CASSLDRAAYEQYF
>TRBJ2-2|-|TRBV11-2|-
TGTGCCAGCAGCTTCTCTGACACCGGGGAGCTGTTTTTT
CASSFSDTGELFF
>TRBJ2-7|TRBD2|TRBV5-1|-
TGCGCCAGCAGCTTGGGGCTAGCGGGGACCTACGAGCAGTACTTC
CASSLGLAGTYEQYF